One sample yielded the 21 T cell receptor beta chains listed below, sequenced in a study of blood T cell repertoires in COVID-19. This table comes from immunoSEQ multiplex PCR, and its TCRdb copy is limited to in-frame clones, with some not included. Counted here are 65,000 to 80,000 clones, around 87% occurring once; the ten biggest clones make up approximately 8.3%. The sequenced sample was peripheral blood. The source of these receptors is a man aged 45-65 years with active COVID-19.

The chain links TRBV28 to TRBJ1-1; no clear D. Germline CDR1 reads MDHEN; CDR2 reads SYDVKM. V gave up 5 bases and J gave up 1 base, with 14 bases separating them. This CDR3 region has 15 residues. CDR3 in amino acids: CASSPEQNTNTEAFF. The CDR3 nucleotides read TGTGCCAGCAGTCCCGAACAGAATACGAACACTGAAGCTTTCTTT. Drawing the rest from reference TRBV28 and TRBJ1-1, the complete variable domain is DVKVTQSSRYLVKRTGEKVFLECVQDMDHENMFWYRQDPGLGLRLIYFSYDVKMKEKGDIPEGYSVSREKKERFSLILESASTNQTSMYLCASSPEQNTNTEAFFGQGTRLTVV.

On this clone: One end of the junction varies from germline; a read error may be responsible. J is TRBJ2-1 and V is TRBV5-6, with 12 bases fitting TRBD2. The CDR3 spans 15 residues. Germline CDR1 and CDR2: SGHDT and YYEEEE. CDR3 residues: CARSLLAGGGNEQFF. As DNA, the CDR3 is TGTGCCCGCAGCTTGCTAGCGGGGGGGGGAAATGAGCAGTTCTTC.

J is TRBJ1-1 and V is TRBV19; TRBD1 matches 8 bases. J was trimmed by 4 bases and V by 4 bases; bases with no gene match: 8. CDR3 size: 15 residues. The germline V gene encodes CDR1 LNHDA and CDR2 SQIVND (reference sequence). The chain's CDR3 is CASSTPDRGGTEAFF. In DNA form, the CDR3 reads TGTGCCAGTAGTACCCCCGACAGGGGAGGCACTGAAGCTTTCTTT.

Here the CDR3 DNA reads TGCAGCGTTGCGAGCGGGGCTTTTTCTGAGCAGTTCTTC. Translating it yields CSVASGAFSEQFF. V gene TRBV29-1 combines with J gene TRBJ2-1; 7 nucleotides line up with TRBD2. Losses at the gene ends were 4 bases for V and 9 bases for J; bases not matched to a gene: 9. The germline V gene has CDR1 SQVTM and CDR2 ANQGSEA. The CDR3 contains 13 residues.

This chain links TRBV28 with TRBJ1-1; TRBD1 is a possible D gene (6 bases). With 6 bases removed from V and 6 bases from J, the gap between germline ends came to 14 bases. Germline lookup yields CDR1 MDHEN and CDR2 SYDVKM. The CDR3 runs 13 residues. The CDR3: CASSIRGRAEAFF. DNA for the CDR3: TGTGCCAGCAGCATCAGGGGTAGGGCTGAAGCTTTCTTT.

This rearrangement joins TRBV7-9 to TRBJ2-1; D not resolved. The V and J ends lost 1 base and 8 bases respectively, with 12 bases between them. Germline V gene data show CDR1 as SEHNR and CDR2 as FQNEAQ (reference sequence). The CDR3 spans 14 residues. This CDR3 is CASSLGLVRDEQFF. CDR3 DNA sequence: TGTGCCAGCAGCTTAGGATTAGTCCGGGATGAGCAGTTCTTC.

The chain uses TRBV27 and TRBJ2-7; the D is unclear. The length of the CDR3 is 13 residues. The germline V and J ends were trimmed by 4 bases and 7 bases, with 14 bases remaining between them. Per germline, CDR1 MNHEY and CDR2 SMNVEV (reference sequence). CDR3 loop: CASSWLPGGEQYF. The CDR3 DNA reads TGTGCCAGCAGTTGGTTGCCCGGCGGAGAGCAGTACTTC.

The gene calls are TRBV6-4 and TRBJ2-1; 7 nucleotides line up with TRBD1. This CDR3 spans 16 amino acids. J was trimmed by 0 bases and V by 5 bases; bases with no gene match: 7. Germline V CDR1 and CDR2: MRHNA, SNTAGT. In DNA form, the CDR3 reads TGTGCCAGCAGTCAGATAGGGGGCCTCTCCTACAATGAGCAGTTCTTC. Amino acids: CASSQIGGLSYNEQFF.

The gene calls are TRBV5-1 and TRBJ1-1; D remains unclear. The CDR3 length is 16 residues. CDR1 and CDR2 from the germline V gene are SGHRS and YFSETQ. Trimming removed 4 bases from V and 6 bases from J, with 22 bases in between. The CDR3 DNA follows: TGCGCCAGCAGCCTCTCCCCTTTGGGGAGCGGCCCTGAAGCTTTCTTT. Translation gives CASSLSPLGSGPEAFF.

V gene TRBV27 combines with J gene TRBJ2-3; 8 bases line up with TRBD1. The CDR3 is 14 residues long. Germline values: CDR1 MNHEY, CDR2 SMNVEV (reference sequence). J gave up 0 bases and V 6 bases, and 2 bases lay outside the gene matches. The CDR3 sequence is CASSDRGSTDTQYF. CDR3 bases: TGTGCCAGCAGCGACAGGGGTAGCACAGATACGCAGTATTTT.

This chain connects TRBV6-1 to TRBJ2-4, with TRBD1 identical over 8 bases. The CDR3 loop spans 16 amino acids. With V trimmed by 4 bases and J by 12 bases, 17 bases remained unmatched. CDR1 and CDR2 (germline): MNHNS, SASEGT. The CDR3, as DNA: TGTGCCAGCAGTGCCGGACAGGGAAGGGCCTCAAGCCCTCAGTACTTC. As protein: CASSAGQGRASSPQYF.

J is TRBJ1-2 and V is TRBV27, with D unclear. The V end was cut by 0 bases, the J end by 3 bases, with 14 bases between. This CDR3 has 16 residues. Germline assignment: CDR1 MNHEY and CDR2 SMNVEV (reference sequence). CDR3 sequence (DNA): TGTGCCAGCAGTTTATCGGCCAGGCCGCCCCACTATGGCTACACCTTC. Translating it yields CASSLSARPPHYGYTF.

The chain joins TRBV19 to TRBJ2-7; 8 bases are a match to TRBD1. The CDR3 is made up of 16 amino acids. CDR1 is LNHDA, CDR2 SQIVND, per germline (reference sequence). With V trimmed by 3 bases and J by 3 bases, 10 bases remained unmatched. In DNA form, the CDR3 reads TGTGCCAGTAGTATTTTCCCGGGACAGGCCTTCTACGAGCAGTACTTC. This codes for CASSIFPGQAFYEQYF. Looking up the rest from reference TRBV19 and TRBJ2-7 gives the full variable domain: DGGITQSPKYLFRKEGQNVTLSCEQNLNHDAMYWYRQDPGQGLRLIYYSQIVNDFQKGDIAEGYSVSREKKESFPLTVTSAQKNPTAFYLCASSIFPGQAFYEQYFGPGTRLTVT.

V is TRBV4-3 and J is TRBJ1-5; tentatively, D is TRBD1 (6 bases). With 6 bases removed from V and 6 bases from J, the gap between germline ends came to 24 bases. The CDR3 is 17 residues long. Per germline, CDR1 LGHNA and CDR2 YSLEER. This CDR3 is CASSKYRDTGRAQPQHF. Here the CDR3 DNA reads TGCGCCAGCAGTAAGTACAGGGATACGGGCCGTGCTCAGCCCCAGCATTTT.

The chain links TRBV12-3 or TRBV12-4 to TRBJ2-1; D may be TRBD2 (6 bases). The CDR3 is 11 amino acids. V lost 6 bases, J lost 9 bases, and 9 bases lay in between. CDR3 residues: CASRGRGEQFF. The CDR3 DNA sequence: TGTGCCAGCAGGGGGCGGGGTGAGCAGTTCTTC.

The rearrangement links TRBV29-1 to TRBJ2-1, with 9 bases aligning to TRBD2. CDR1 is SQVTM and CDR2 is ANQGSEA in the germline V gene. Losses at the gene ends were 6 bases for V and 8 bases for J; bases not matched to a gene: 8. The CDR3 spans 13 residues. The chain's CDR3 is CSVVSGSYHEQFF. The CDR3 region has the DNA TGCAGCGTCGTTAGCGGGAGTTATCATGAGCAGTTCTTC.

The rearrangement links TRBV5-1 to TRBJ1-4, with 11 bases that match TRBD1. Germline assignment: CDR1 SGHRS and CDR2 YFSETQ. Unmatched junction bases numbered 3, after V lost 0 bases and J lost 8 bases. The CDR3 sequence is 15 residues long. CDR3 bases: TGCGCCAGCAGCTTGGGCGGACAGGGGGCGGAAAAACTGTTTTTT. This codes for CASSLGGQGAEKLFF.

This chain links TRBV5-5 with TRBJ1-2, with D possibly being TRBD1 (6 bases). In germline, CDR1 is SGHKS, CDR2 YYEKEE (reference sequence). The V end lost 4 bases, the J end lost 3 bases, and 13 bases lay between the germline ends. There are 14 residues in the CDR3. This chain's CDR3 is CASSVGQLDYGYTF. In DNA form, the CDR3 reads TGTGCCAGCAGCGTAGGACAGTTAGACTATGGCTACACCTTC.

The rearrangement links TRBV3-1 (or the pseudogene TRBV3-2) to TRBJ2-1; 7 bases map to TRBD2. Trimming at V came to 8 bases and at J to 4 bases, leaving 5 bases not matched to a gene. The CDR3 spans 13 residues. Germline values: CDR1 LGHDT, CDR2 YNNKEL (reference sequence). CDR3 region: CASPGRAYNEQFF. CDR3 nucleotides: TGTGCCAGCCCAGGGAGGGCTTACAATGAGCAGTTCTTC.

This clone has a single count. The chain's CDR3 is CATSRGSQPQHF. The CDR3 nucleotides read TGTGCCACCAGTAGGGGGAGTCAGCCCCAGCATTTT. The rearrangement links TRBV24-1 to TRBJ1-5; possible D gene TRBD1, 6 bases. The CDR3 consists of 12 residues. Trimming shortened V by 6 bases and J by 6 bases, and 8 bases separated the two germline ends. Germline-derived CDR1 and CDR2 are KGHDR and SFDVKD.

The chain uses TRBV3-1 (or the pseudogene TRBV3-2) and TRBJ2-6; D uncertain. Trimming removed 4 bases at V and 2 bases at J, with 12 bases between. Germline-derived CDR1 and CDR2 are LGHDT and YNNKEL (reference sequence). The CDR3 has 16 residues. The CDR3 region has the DNA TGTGCCAGCAGCCCGAGAGAGGCTCCTGGGGCCAACGTCCTGACTTTC. Translation gives CASSPREAPGANVLTF.